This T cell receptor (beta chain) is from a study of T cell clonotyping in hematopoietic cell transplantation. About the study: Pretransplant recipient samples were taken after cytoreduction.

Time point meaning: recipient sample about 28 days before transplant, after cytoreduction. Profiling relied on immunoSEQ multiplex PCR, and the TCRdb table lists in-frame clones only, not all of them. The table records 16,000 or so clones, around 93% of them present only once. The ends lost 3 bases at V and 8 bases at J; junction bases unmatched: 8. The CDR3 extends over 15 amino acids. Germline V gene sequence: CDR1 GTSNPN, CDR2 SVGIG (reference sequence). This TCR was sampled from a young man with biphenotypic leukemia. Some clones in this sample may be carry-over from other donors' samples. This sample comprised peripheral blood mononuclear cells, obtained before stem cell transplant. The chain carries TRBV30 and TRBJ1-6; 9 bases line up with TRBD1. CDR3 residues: CAWRLGDRDHSPLHF. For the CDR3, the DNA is TGTGCCTGGAGGTTAGGGGACAGGGACCATTCACCCCTCCACTTT.